These T cell receptor beta chains were read from a single sample in a study of human T cells and chemical hapten exposure. MiXCR was run by TCRdb on the RACE reads, yielding one entry per CDR3 protein. Among under 200,000 distinct CDR3 sequences listed, about 30% were seen once. Sequencing used whole blood, obtained in connection with sensitization to the hapten diphenylcyclopropenone (DPC). Receptor source: a woman aged 18-29 years with alopecia areata. Some clones in this sample may be carry-over from other donors' samples. CDR3s include the opening cysteine and the closing phenylalanine or tryptophan. The D gene is left open where the match is weak. Clone size is stated in some rows and not others, as once, few, many or a class when expanded.

j_call: TRBJ2-7
v_call: TRBV27
d_call: .
clone_size: few
cdr3_nt: TGTGCCTCCTATACTCGTACCGGGACGCAGTACTTC
cdr3_aa: CASYTRTGTQYF

j_call: TRBJ2-6
v_call: TRBV15
d_call: .
clone_size: .
cdr3_nt: TGTGCCACCATCGGGAGGGACAGGGTCTCTGGGGCCAACGTCCTGACTTTC
cdr3_aa: CATIGRDRVSGANVLTF

j_call: TRBJ1-1
v_call: TRBV18
d_call: .
clone_size: .
cdr3_nt: TGTGCCAGCTCACCTGCACGGACAGTGAACACTGAAGCTTTCTTT
cdr3_aa: CASSPARTVNTEAFF

j_call: TRBJ1-1
v_call: TRBV29-1
d_call: .
clone_size: .
cdr3_nt: TGCAGCGTTGAAGTCGGCCGGAACACTGAAGCTTTCTTT
cdr3_aa: CSVEVGRNTEAFF

j_call: TRBJ1-6
v_call: TRBV27
d_call: .
clone_size: .
cdr3_nt: TGTGCCAGCAGTTTCCCCGGGGGGGATTCACCCCTCCACTTT
cdr3_aa: CASSFPGGDSPLHF

j_call: TRBJ2-3
v_call: TRBV7-2
d_call: TRBD2
clone_size: .
cdr3_nt: TGTGCCAGCAGCTTAGGGGGGACTACCCCAGATACGCAGTATTTT
cdr3_aa: CASSLGGTTPDTQYF

j_call: TRBJ2-5
v_call: TRBV3-1
d_call: TRBD1
clone_size: few
cdr3_nt: TGTGCCAGCAGCCCATTGGAAGGGGGCTATCGGACCCAGTACTTC
cdr3_aa: CASSPLEGGYRTQYF

j_call: TRBJ1-1
v_call: TRBV7-9
d_call: .
clone_size: few
cdr3_nt: TGTGCCAGCAGCCGAGAGGCCCACAGGGAGCCCACTGAAGCTTTCTTT
cdr3_aa: CASSREAHREPTEAFF

j_call: TRBJ2-7
v_call: TRBV6-1
d_call: TRBD1
clone_size: .
cdr3_nt: TGTGCCAGCAGAGACAGGGATGCCGAGCAGTACTTC
cdr3_aa: CASRDRDAEQYF

j_call: TRBJ2-6
v_call: TRBV27
d_call: .
clone_size: few
cdr3_nt: TGTGCCAGCAGTCCGGCAAAAGTCTCTGGGGCCAACGTCCTGACTTTC
cdr3_aa: CASSPAKVSGANVLTF

j_call: TRBJ2-5
v_call: TRBV6-6
d_call: TRBD2
clone_size: .
cdr3_nt: TGTGCCAGCAGTATCGGACTAGCGGGGATCCGGGAGACCCAGTACTTC
cdr3_aa: CASSIGLAGIRETQYF

j_call: TRBJ1-1
v_call: TRBV10-3
d_call: .
clone_size: .
cdr3_nt: TGTGCCATCACCGCGACGCTCCTAGGGATCACTGAAGCTTTCTTT
cdr3_aa: CAITATLLGITEAFF

j_call: TRBJ2-2
v_call: TRBV4-3
d_call: .
clone_size: .
cdr3_nt: TGCGCCAGCAGCCAAGGAGACCCCGGGGAGCTGTTTTTT
cdr3_aa: CASSQGDPGELFF

j_call: TRBJ1-5
v_call: TRBV2
d_call: .
clone_size: few
cdr3_nt: TGTGCCAGCAGGAAACAGGGACCCGGGCCCCAGCATTTT
cdr3_aa: CASRKQGPGPQHF

j_call: TRBJ2-7
v_call: TRBV12-3/TRBV12-4
d_call: .
clone_size: many
cdr3_nt: TGTGCCAGCAGTTTAACTAGTCAGCACGAGCAGTACTTC
cdr3_aa: CASSLTSQHEQYF

j_call: TRBJ2-6
v_call: TRBV6-2/TRBV6-3
d_call: .
clone_size: many
cdr3_nt: TGTGCCAGCAGCCCTACAGGGTCTGGGGCCAACGTCCTGACTTTC
cdr3_aa: CASSPTGSGANVLTF

j_call: TRBJ1-1
v_call: TRBV20-1
d_call: .
clone_size: .
cdr3_nt: TGCAGTGCTAGTCCGGACAAGGGGCCGGAGGCTTTCTTT
cdr3_aa: CSASPDKGPEAFF

j_call: TRBJ2-3
v_call: TRBV9
d_call: TRBD1
clone_size: few
cdr3_nt: TGTGCCAGCAGCCCGAGACAGGGAAGCGGCACAGATACGCAGTATTTT
cdr3_aa: CASSPRQGSGTDTQYF

j_call: TRBJ2-4
v_call: TRBV2
d_call: .
clone_size: .
cdr3_nt: TGTGCCAGCCAGGAGTACGAAGCCAAAAACATTCAGTACTTC
cdr3_aa: CASQEYEAKNIQYF

j_call: TRBJ2-1
v_call: TRBV7-3
d_call: .
clone_size: .
cdr3_nt: TGTGCCAGCAGCTTCCGCGGGACCACGGGTAATGAGCAGTTCTTC
cdr3_aa: CASSFRGTTGNEQFF

j_call: TRBJ2-1
v_call: TRBV19
d_call: TRBD2
clone_size: .
cdr3_nt: TGTGCCAGTATATCCGGGGGGGCCGGGTTTGAGCAGTTCTTC
cdr3_aa: CASISGGAGFEQFF

j_call: TRBJ1-6
v_call: TRBV27
d_call: .
clone_size: .
cdr3_nt: TGTGCCAGCAGTTTGTACGGGCCTAATTCACCCCTCCACTTT
cdr3_aa: CASSLYGPNSPLHF

j_call: TRBJ2-1
v_call: TRBV2
d_call: TRBD2
clone_size: few
cdr3_nt: TGTGCCAGCCCGGGACTAGCGGGAGTATCTTACAATGAGCAGTTCTTC
cdr3_aa: CASPGLAGVSYNEQFF

j_call: TRBJ2-6
v_call: TRBV7-2
d_call: TRBD1
clone_size: few
cdr3_nt: TGTGCCAGCAGCTTTGACAGGGCCCCTGGGGCCAACGTCCTGACTTTC
cdr3_aa: CASSFDRAPGANVLTF

j_call: TRBJ1-2
v_call: TRBV25-1
d_call: .
clone_size: .
cdr3_nt: TGTGCCAGCAGTGAACTGCCGGGGGATGGCTACACCTTC
cdr3_aa: CASSELPGDGYTF

j_call: TRBJ2-5
v_call: TRBV29-1
d_call: .
clone_size: few
cdr3_nt: TGCAGCGTGGATGGGTGGCAGGAGAGAGAGACCCAGTACTTC
cdr3_aa: CSVDGWQERETQYF

j_call: TRBJ2-7
v_call: TRBV29-1
d_call: TRBD1
clone_size: .
cdr3_nt: TGCAGCGGTAGAGTTGGGGGGACAGGCGAGCAGTACTTC
cdr3_aa: CSGRVGGTGEQYF

j_call: TRBJ2-2
v_call: TRBV5-4
d_call: TRBD2
clone_size: .
cdr3_nt: TGTGCCAGCAGCTTCAAGCGGGAGGCGAACACCGGGGAGCTGTTTTTT
cdr3_aa: CASSFKREANTGELFF

j_call: TRBJ1-5
v_call: TRBV20-1
d_call: .
clone_size: .
cdr3_nt: TGCAGTGCTCGAAAACCCAGCAATCAGCCCCAGCATTTT
cdr3_aa: CSARKPSNQPQHF

j_call: TRBJ2-7
v_call: TRBV5-1
d_call: .
clone_size: few
cdr3_nt: TGCGCCAGCAGCCCGAACGTAGGACGGAACTACGAGCAGTACTTC
cdr3_aa: CASSPNVGRNYEQYF

j_call: TRBJ1-3
v_call: TRBV4-3
d_call: TRBD1
clone_size: few
cdr3_nt: TGCGCCAGCAGCCAGGACAGGGCAAGCTCTGGAAACACCATATATTTT
cdr3_aa: CASSQDRASSGNTIYF

j_call: TRBJ2-1
v_call: TRBV7-2
d_call: .
clone_size: few
cdr3_nt: TGTGCCAGCAGCTCCGGGACCCCCCCAAAGCAGTTCTTC
cdr3_aa: CASSSGTPPKQFF

j_call: TRBJ2-5
v_call: TRBV7-8
d_call: TRBD1
clone_size: few
cdr3_nt: TGTGCCAGCAGCACCCGGACAGGGCGGCAAGAGACCCAGTACTTC
cdr3_aa: CASSTRTGRQETQYF

j_call: TRBJ1-3
v_call: TRBV7-9
d_call: TRBD1
clone_size: .
cdr3_nt: TGTGCCAGCAGGCAAACAGGGGGCAACTCTGGAAACACCATATATTTT
cdr3_aa: CASRQTGGNSGNTIYF

j_call: TRBJ1-2
v_call: TRBV27
d_call: TRBD1
clone_size: .
cdr3_nt: TGTGCCAGCAGTGGGACAGGGGGTGAGGGCTACACCTTC
cdr3_aa: CASSGTGGEGYTF

j_call: TRBJ2-7
v_call: TRBV5-6
d_call: TRBD1
clone_size: .
cdr3_nt: TGTGCCAGCAGCTTGGGTTGGACAGGGCCCTACGAGCAGTACTTC
cdr3_aa: CASSLGWTGPYEQYF

j_call: TRBJ2-1
v_call: TRBV25-1
d_call: .
clone_size: .
cdr3_nt: TGTGCCAGCAGTGAGTATTACAATGAGCAGTTCTTC
cdr3_aa: CASSEYYNEQFF

j_call: TRBJ2-3
v_call: TRBV9
d_call: .
clone_size: few
cdr3_nt: TGTGCCAGCAGCGTAGTTTCTACCCAGGGAGATACGCAGTATTTT
cdr3_aa: CASSVVSTQGDTQYF

j_call: TRBJ1-4
v_call: TRBV9
d_call: TRBD1
clone_size: .
cdr3_nt: TGTGCCAGCAGCGTAGGAAGGGGGCGAGGCACTAATGAAAAACTGTTTTTT
cdr3_aa: CASSVGRGRGTNEKLFF

j_call: TRBJ1-1
v_call: TRBV28
d_call: .
clone_size: .
cdr3_nt: TGTGCCAGCAGTTTCTTGAGGGAATTAAGCACTGAAGCTTTCTTT
cdr3_aa: CASSFLRELSTEAFF

j_call: TRBJ2-1
v_call: TRBV11-2
d_call: TRBD2
clone_size: few
cdr3_nt: TGTGCCAGCAGCCCAGGGACTAGCTTTGGGCAGTTCTTC
cdr3_aa: CASSPGTSFGQFF

j_call: TRBJ2-1
v_call: TRBV20-1
d_call: TRBD2
clone_size: .
cdr3_nt: TGCAGTGCTAGTCTAGCGGGGGGGCCGTATGAGCAGTTCTTC
cdr3_aa: CSASLAGGPYEQFF

j_call: TRBJ1-2
v_call: TRBV18
d_call: .
clone_size: .
cdr3_nt: TGTGCCAGCTCCCCCCCGACATCAGATGGCTACACCTTC
cdr3_aa: CASSPPTSDGYTF

j_call: TRBJ2-2
v_call: TRBV20-1
d_call: TRBD2
clone_size: few
cdr3_nt: TGCAGTGCTAGAGATGGGACTAGCGGGGGGGCGCCCGGGGAGCTGTTTTTT
cdr3_aa: CSARDGTSGGAPGELFF

j_call: TRBJ1-2
v_call: TRBV11-3
d_call: .
clone_size: .
cdr3_nt: TGTGCCAGCAGCTTAGACCACGTGGGAGGCTACACCTTC
cdr3_aa: CASSLDHVGGYTF

j_call: TRBJ2-7
v_call: TRBV4-3
d_call: .
clone_size: few
cdr3_nt: TGCGCCAGCAGCCAAGATATAGGGGACCAGTACGAGCAGTACTTC
cdr3_aa: CASSQDIGDQYEQYF

j_call: TRBJ1-1
v_call: TRBV6-5
d_call: TRBD1
clone_size: few
cdr3_nt: TGTGCCAGCAGTTACGGACCCGGGACAGTCGAGGGTGAAGCTTTCTTT
cdr3_aa: CASSYGPGTVEGEAFF

j_call: TRBJ1-6
v_call: TRBV15
d_call: TRBD1
clone_size: .
cdr3_nt: TGTGCCACCAGCAGAGGACTTACAGGGGATTCACCCCTCCACTTT
cdr3_aa: CATSRGLTGDSPLHF

j_call: TRBJ1-2
v_call: TRBV15
d_call: TRBD1
clone_size: .
cdr3_nt: TGTGCCACCAAGGGGGCGGCCTCCTATGGCTACACCTTC
cdr3_aa: CATKGAASYGYTF

j_call: TRBJ2-5
v_call: TRBV29-1
d_call: TRBD1
clone_size: many
cdr3_nt: TGCAGCGGCGGACAGGGGATGAGGGAGACCCAGTACTTC
cdr3_aa: CSGGQGMRETQYF

j_call: TRBJ2-1
v_call: TRBV7-8
d_call: TRBD2
clone_size: .
cdr3_nt: TGTGCCAGCAGCTTAGGTAGAGCGGCTAGCGGGAGATTTAATGAGCAGTTCTTC
cdr3_aa: CASSLGRAASGRFNEQFF